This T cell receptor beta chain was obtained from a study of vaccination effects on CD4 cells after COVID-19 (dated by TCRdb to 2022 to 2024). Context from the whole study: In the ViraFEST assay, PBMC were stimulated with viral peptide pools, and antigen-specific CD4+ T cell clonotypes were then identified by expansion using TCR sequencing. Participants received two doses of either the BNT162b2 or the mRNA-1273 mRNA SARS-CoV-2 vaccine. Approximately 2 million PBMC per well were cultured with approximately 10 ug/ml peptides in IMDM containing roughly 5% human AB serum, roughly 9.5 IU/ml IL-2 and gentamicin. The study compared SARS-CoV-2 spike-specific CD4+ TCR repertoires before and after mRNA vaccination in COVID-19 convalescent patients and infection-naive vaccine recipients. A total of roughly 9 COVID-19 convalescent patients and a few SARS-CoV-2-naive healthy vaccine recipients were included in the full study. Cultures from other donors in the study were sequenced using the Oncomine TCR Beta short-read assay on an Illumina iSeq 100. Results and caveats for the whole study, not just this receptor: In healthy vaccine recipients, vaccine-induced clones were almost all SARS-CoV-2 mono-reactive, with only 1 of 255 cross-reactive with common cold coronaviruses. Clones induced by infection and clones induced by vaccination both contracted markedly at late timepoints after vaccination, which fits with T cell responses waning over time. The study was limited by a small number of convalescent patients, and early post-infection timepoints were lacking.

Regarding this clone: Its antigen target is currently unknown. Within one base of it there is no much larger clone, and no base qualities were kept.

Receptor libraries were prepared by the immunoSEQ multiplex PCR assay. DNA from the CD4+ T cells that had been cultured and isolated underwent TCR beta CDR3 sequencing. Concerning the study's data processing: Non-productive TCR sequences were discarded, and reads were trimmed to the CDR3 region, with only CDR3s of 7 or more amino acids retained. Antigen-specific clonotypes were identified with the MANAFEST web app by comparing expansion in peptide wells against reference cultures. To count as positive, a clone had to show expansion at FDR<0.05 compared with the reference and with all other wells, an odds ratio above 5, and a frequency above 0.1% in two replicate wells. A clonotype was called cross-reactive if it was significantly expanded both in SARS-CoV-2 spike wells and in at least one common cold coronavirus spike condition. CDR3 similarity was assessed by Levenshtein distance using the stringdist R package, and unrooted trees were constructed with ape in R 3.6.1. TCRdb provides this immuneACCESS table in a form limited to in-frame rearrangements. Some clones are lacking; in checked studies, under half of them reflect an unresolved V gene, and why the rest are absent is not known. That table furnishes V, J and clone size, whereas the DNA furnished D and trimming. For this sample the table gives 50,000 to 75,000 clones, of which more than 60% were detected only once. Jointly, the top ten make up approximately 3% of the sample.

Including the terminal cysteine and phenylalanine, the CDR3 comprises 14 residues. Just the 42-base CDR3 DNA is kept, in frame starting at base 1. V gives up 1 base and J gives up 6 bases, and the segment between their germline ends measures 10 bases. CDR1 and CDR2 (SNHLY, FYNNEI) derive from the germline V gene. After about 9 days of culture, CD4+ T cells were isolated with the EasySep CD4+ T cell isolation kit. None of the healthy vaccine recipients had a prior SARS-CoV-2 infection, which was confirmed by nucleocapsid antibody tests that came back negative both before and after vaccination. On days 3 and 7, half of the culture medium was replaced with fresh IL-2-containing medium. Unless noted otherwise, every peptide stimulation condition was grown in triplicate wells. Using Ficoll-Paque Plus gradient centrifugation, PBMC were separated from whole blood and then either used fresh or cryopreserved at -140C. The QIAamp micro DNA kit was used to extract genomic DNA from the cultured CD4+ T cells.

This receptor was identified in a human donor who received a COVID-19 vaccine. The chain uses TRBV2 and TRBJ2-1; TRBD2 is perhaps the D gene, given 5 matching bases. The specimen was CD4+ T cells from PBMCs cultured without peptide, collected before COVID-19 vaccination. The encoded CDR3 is CASSEGLYRNEQFF. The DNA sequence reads TGTGCCAGCAGTGAAGGACTATACCGCAATGAGCAGTTCTTC.